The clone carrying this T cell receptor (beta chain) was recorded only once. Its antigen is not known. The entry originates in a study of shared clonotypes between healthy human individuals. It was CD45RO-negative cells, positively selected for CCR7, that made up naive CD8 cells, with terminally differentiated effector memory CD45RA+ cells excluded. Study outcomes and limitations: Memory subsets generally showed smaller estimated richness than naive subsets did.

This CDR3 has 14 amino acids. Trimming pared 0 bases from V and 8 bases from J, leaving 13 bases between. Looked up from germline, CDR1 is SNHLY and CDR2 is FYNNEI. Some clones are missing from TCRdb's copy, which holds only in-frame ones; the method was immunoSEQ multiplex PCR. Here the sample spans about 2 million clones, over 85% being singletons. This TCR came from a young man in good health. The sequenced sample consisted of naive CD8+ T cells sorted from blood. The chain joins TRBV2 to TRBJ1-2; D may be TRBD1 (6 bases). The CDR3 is CASSEARGGEGYTF. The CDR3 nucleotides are TGTGCCAGCAGTGAAGCGCGAGGGGGTGAAGGCTACACCTTC.